This TCR beta chain was profiled in a study of regulatory T cells in long-lasting Graves disease (dated by TCRdb to the early 2020s). Background on the whole study: In the newly diagnosed Graves' disease group, patients had been taking antithyroid drugs for less than 3 months. Peripheral blood TCR sequencing and RNA sequencing compared persistent Graves' disease patients with newly diagnosed Graves' disease patients. The study was conducted in China and was registered as a clinical trial. A total of roughly 35 samples underwent TCR sequencing: some 13 from persistent and approximately 20 from newly diagnosed Graves' disease patients. Study-level results and caveats: More public clonotypes were shared among persistent patients (roughly 3,000) than among newly diagnosed patients (over 900). Compared with newly diagnosed patients, persistent Graves' disease patients had lower TCR Shannon entropy and fewer highly expanded clones, which suggests clonal expansion. The authors acknowledged the small sample size as a limitation that may reduce accuracy. Sequencing and analysis were restricted to the TCR beta chain. Only peripheral blood was studied, because thyroid tissue, the primary lesion, was inaccessible.

Receptor libraries were prepared by multiplex PCR. Reads for this sample came from an Illumina HiSeq 4000. TCR beta libraries were built with iRepertoire HTBI primers and Arm-PCR amplification of CDR3 regions. PCR products were gel purified before sequencing. The study's processing was this. Gene usage analysis of CDR3 amino acid clonotypes relied on the roughly 67 TRBV and fewer than 15 TRBJ segments identified across samples. Filtered high-quality paired reads were merged into contigs using COPE and FqMerger. BLAST was used to align contigs to the IMGT TRBV, TRBD and TRBJ reference genes, and CDR3 was defined following IMGT. Any clonotype with a frequency above 0.1% was counted as a highly expanded clone. Repertoire diversity was measured by Shannon entropy, and V-J evenness by the Gini coefficient. A clonotype was considered public if more than one individual shared it. Using fastp at Q25 and MiXCR, TCRdb reprocessed the public reads and kept productive beta chains. Rows with a matching CDR3 protein are joined into one entry that keeps the most common DNA and genes. TCRdb, not the original authors, processed these V and J calls. A total of 250,000 to 300,000 distinct CDR3 sequences appear in this sample, 15% to 20% of them only once. The ten most abundant clones make up approximately 14% of the sample.

This clonotype was picked up many times. Its antigen is unknown. One base away there is no much larger clone; base qualities are not given. The time point label corresponds to: newly diagnosed GD, antithyroid drugs for less than 3 months. RNA was extracted from PBMCs in TRIzol for both TCR sequencing and RNA sequencing. The diagnosis of Graves' disease followed American Thyroid Association guidelines. Recruitment of patients was carried out at an endocrinology department in Xi'an, China. Each patient gave approximately 10 milliliters of peripheral blood, collected in an EDTA anticoagulant tube. Ficoll Paque Plus density gradient separation was used to isolate PBMCs, and no further T cell sorting was done. An Agilent 2100 Bioanalyzer and agarose gel were used to check RNA quality, and a NanoDrop 2000 was used to measure RNA concentration. This sample also belongs to another study, concerning T cells in Graves' hyperthyroidism and ophthalmopathy. As that second study puts it: Graves' hyperthyroidism was defined as stable when no progression to ophthalmopathy occurred over 18 months of follow-up. Hyperthyroidism patients were newly diagnosed, with disease duration under 2 months, and aged 18 to 65 years. Patients with uncontrolled infections, other autoimmune diseases, pregnancy or lactation were excluded. Diagnoses relied on clinical symptoms, serum thyroxine and TRAb, thyroid ultrasound and orbital computed tomography. The first round of RT-PCR for the TCR CDR3 was performed with the HTBI primer set and the Qiagen OneStep RT-PCR kit. Most expanded thyroid clonotypes (frequency above 0.001) were also detected in blood, a finding suggesting that blood repertoires may reflect thyroid immune responses. Ophthalmopathy was separated from stable hyperthyroidism by a 13 V-J signature model, with around 90% sensitivity and about 81% specificity obtained in cross-validation and 80%/75% obtained in testing. During validation, the model predicted progression to ophthalmopathy a median of approximately 7 months ahead of onset, with more than 55% sensitivity and 72% to 85% specificity. To identify distinguishing TCR V-J signatures, a discovery cohort of about 95 patients was used, comprising under 45 with Graves' ophthalmopathy and roughly 60 with stable Graves' hyperthyroidism. Prospective prediction of ophthalmopathy was tested in an independent validation cohort consisting of 18 to 20 hyperthyroidism patients and over 15 patients who later progressed to ophthalmopathy. For training and testing, the roughly 97 patients in the discovery cohort were randomly divided in a 7:3 ratio. In over five Graves' hyperthyroidism patients, the study also compared T-cell repertoires from thyroid tissue with T-cell repertoires from blood. Once sampling was done, hyperthyroidism patients were given methimazole at a starting dose of 30 mg daily, whereas ophthalmopathy patients were given high-dose intravenous methylprednisolone. A second multiplex PCR round built the libraries, followed by size selection and purification. Libraries were sequenced paired-end with 100 bp reads on an Illumina HiSeq2000. SOAPnuke was used to process the raw data, throwing out any read that contained adapters or uncalled bases, had a mean Phred below 15, or lacked an exact constant-primer or identifier match. High-quality paired reads were merged using COPE v1.2.5, and each unique nucleotide sequence was defined as a clonotype. Clonotypes were aligned to IMGT TRBV, TRBD and TRBJ reference segments using MiTCR v1.1. Only V-J combinations with frequency above 0.0001, covering roughly 99% of repertoires, were analysed. The TCS score was defined as the ratio of F50 (clonal expansion) to E x V (chaos), calculated using BLOSUM62-based TCRdist between CDR3 peptides within each V-J. Welch's t-statistics and random forest reduced around 550 V-J features to around 14, which were used in a naive Bayes classifier (R e1071). No statistical method was used to set the sample size in advance, and investigators knew the group allocation. According to the paper, TCR Vbeta CDR3 sequencing was carried out on some 130 peripheral blood samples, which came from under 50 ophthalmopathy, 75 or so hyperthyroidism and some 17 progressor patients.

This TCR came from a woman in her 30s with Graves disease. Donor details come from another sample of the same person, matched by shared clones. Sample: peripheral blood mononuclear cells (PBMCs), taken at new diagnosis, from a patient treated with antithyroid drugs.

This receptor carries the CDR3 CASSHGTGNEKLFF. The nucleotide sequence is given as TGTGCCAGCAGCCACGGGACGGGTAATGAAAAACTGTTTTTT. Recombination linked TRBV7-2 to TRBJ1-4; the D gene is perhaps TRBD1, from 5 matching bases. Reading from cysteine to phenylalanine, the CDR3 counts 14 amino acids. Left in the record is the CDR3 DNA by itself, 42 bases read in frame from the first base. The germline ends are 11 bases apart after V is trimmed by 5 bases and J by 4 bases. In the germline V gene, CDR1 corresponds to SGHTA and CDR2 to FQGNSA.